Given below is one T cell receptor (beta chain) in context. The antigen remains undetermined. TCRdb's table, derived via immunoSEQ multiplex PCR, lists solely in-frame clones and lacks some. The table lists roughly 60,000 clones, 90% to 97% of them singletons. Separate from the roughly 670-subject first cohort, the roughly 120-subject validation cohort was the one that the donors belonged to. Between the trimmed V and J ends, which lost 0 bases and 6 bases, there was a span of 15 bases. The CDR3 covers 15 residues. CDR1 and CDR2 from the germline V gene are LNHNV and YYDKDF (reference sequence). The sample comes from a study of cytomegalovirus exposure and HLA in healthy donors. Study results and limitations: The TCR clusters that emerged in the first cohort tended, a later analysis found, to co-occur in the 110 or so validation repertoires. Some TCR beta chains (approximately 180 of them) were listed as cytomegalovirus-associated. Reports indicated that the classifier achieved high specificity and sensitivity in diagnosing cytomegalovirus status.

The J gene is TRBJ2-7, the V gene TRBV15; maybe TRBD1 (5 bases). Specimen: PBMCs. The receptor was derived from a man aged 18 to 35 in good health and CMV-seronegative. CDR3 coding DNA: TGTGCCACCAGCAGAGATACCAGGGCGGCCGGCGAGCAGTACTTC. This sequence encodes CATSRDTRAAGEQYF.